Listed here are 9 T cell receptor beta chains from one sample, sequenced in a study of blood T cell repertoires in COVID-19. Here immunoSEQ multiplex PCR was the method, and the copy in TCRdb shows in-frame clones only, minus some. Of 110,000 or so clones in the sample, approximately 84% were seen once. The sequencing input was peripheral blood. These receptor sequences come from a man between 35 and 55 years old with acute or convalescent COVID-19.

The V gene is TRBV9, the J gene TRBJ2-1; D unclear. V lost 3 bases, J lost 12 bases, and 7 bases lay in between. The germline gives CDR1 SGDLS, CDR2 YYNGEE. The CDR3 length is 10 residues. CDR3 sequence: CASSGTRQFF. As DNA, the CDR3 is TGTGCCAGCAGCGGAACAAGGCAGTTCTTC.

This clone has just a few counts. The junction departs from the called germline gene at one end, perhaps through a read error. The J gene is TRBJ1-1, the V gene TRBV12-3 or TRBV12-4; unclear D gene. The CDR3 spans 8 residues. This CDR3 is CASSPHNF. CDR3 DNA sequence: TGTGCCAGCAGTCCACACAACTTT.

The chain uses TRBV6-4 and TRBJ2-3; D may be TRBD2 (7 bases). CDR1 is MRHNA, CDR2 SNTAGT, per germline. This CDR3 region has 13 residues. The V end lost 10 bases, the J end lost 2 bases, and 13 bases lay between the germline ends. CDR3 protein: CAMQGTNTDTQYF. CDR3 nucleotide sequence: TGTGCCATGCAGGGGACTAACACAGATACGCAGTATTTT.

The rearrangement uses TRBV4-2 and TRBJ2-1; TRBD2 is a possible D gene (6 bases). CDR3 size: 15 residues. V lost 3 bases, J lost 4 bases, and 13 bases lay in between. Germline CDR1 reads LGHNA; CDR2 reads YNFKEQ. CDR3 DNA: TGTGCCAGCAGCCAGAGGGGACTGAGATACAATGAGCAGTTCTTC. This gives the protein CASSQRGLRYNEQFF.

The gene calls are TRBV14 and TRBJ2-7; TRBD2 is a possible D gene (5 bases). Trimming removed 1 base from V and 1 base from J, with 11 bases in between. CDR1 SGHDN and CDR2 FVKESK come from the germline V gene. CDR3 size: 15 residues. CDR3 DNA: TGTGCCAGCAGCCAAGGTTTTGAGGGTTCCTACGAGCAGTACTTC. Translation gives CASSQGFEGSYEQYF.

The chain is built from TRBV9 and TRBJ2-1, with D perhaps TRBD1 (7 bases). Looked up from germline, CDR1 is SGDLS and CDR2 is YYNGEE. With 3 bases removed from V and 4 bases from J, the gap between germline ends came to 26 bases. The CDR3 spans 19 residues. The CDR3 region has the DNA TGTGCCAGCAGCGCGGGACCGGAGGGCAGGGGGAAAGGTTACAATGAGCAGTTCTTC. Protein sequence: CASSAGPEGRGKGYNEQFF.

V usage is TRBV11-2 and J usage is TRBJ2-2; no definite D call. Germline CDR1 and CDR2: SGHAT and FQNNGV. The CDR3 has 15 residues. V lost 1 base to trimming and J lost 4 bases, with 10 bases between them. The CDR3 DNA follows: TGTGCCAGCAGCTTAGGTGGAGTATCCACCGGGGAGCTGTTTTTT. Its protein product is CASSLGGVSTGELFF.

The chain is built from TRBV2 and TRBJ1-5, with no clear D. Per the germline V gene, CDR1 is SNHLY and CDR2 is FYNNEI. The V gene lost 3 bases and the J gene lost 3 bases, with 12 bases spanning the gap. This CDR3 region has 15 residues. This chain's CDR3 is CASSDIRVVNQPQHF. In nucleotides, the CDR3 is TGTGCCAGCAGTGATATCCGGGTTGTCAATCAGCCCCAGCATTTT.

J is TRBJ2-4 and V is TRBV6-1; perhaps TRBD1 as D (8 bases). CDR1 is MNHNS and CDR2 is SASEGT in the germline V gene. Trimming took 3 bases from V and 5 from J, leaving 14 bases between them. CDR3 length equals 15 residues. CDR3 loop: CASSEGGGQENIQYF. As DNA, the CDR3 is TGTGCCAGCAGTGAGGGAGGGGGACAGGAAAACATTCAGTACTTC.